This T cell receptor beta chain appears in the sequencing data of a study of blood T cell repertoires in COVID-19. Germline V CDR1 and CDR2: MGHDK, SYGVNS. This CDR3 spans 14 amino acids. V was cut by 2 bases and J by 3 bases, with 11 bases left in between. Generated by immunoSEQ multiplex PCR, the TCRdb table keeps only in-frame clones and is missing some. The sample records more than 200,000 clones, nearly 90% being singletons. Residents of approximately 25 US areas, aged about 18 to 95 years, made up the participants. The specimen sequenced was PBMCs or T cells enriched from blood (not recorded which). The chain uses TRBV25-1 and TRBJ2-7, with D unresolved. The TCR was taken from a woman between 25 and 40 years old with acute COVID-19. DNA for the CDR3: TGTGCCAGCAGTGAACTGGGCAGTCACTACGAGCAGTACTTC. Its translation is CASSELGSHYEQYF.